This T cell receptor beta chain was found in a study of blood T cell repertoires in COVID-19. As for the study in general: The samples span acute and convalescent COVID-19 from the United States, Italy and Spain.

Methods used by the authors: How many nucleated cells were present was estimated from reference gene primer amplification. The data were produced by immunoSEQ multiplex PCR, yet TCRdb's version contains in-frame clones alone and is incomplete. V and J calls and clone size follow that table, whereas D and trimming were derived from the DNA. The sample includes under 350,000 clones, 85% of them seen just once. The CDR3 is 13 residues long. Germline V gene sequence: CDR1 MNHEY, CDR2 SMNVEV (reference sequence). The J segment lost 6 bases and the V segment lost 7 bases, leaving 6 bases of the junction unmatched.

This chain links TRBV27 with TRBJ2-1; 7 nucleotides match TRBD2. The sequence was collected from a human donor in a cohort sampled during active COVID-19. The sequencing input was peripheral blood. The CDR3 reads CASTGRAGNEQFF. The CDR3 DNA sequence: TGTGCCAGCACAGGGAGGGCGGGCAATGAGCAGTTCTTC.